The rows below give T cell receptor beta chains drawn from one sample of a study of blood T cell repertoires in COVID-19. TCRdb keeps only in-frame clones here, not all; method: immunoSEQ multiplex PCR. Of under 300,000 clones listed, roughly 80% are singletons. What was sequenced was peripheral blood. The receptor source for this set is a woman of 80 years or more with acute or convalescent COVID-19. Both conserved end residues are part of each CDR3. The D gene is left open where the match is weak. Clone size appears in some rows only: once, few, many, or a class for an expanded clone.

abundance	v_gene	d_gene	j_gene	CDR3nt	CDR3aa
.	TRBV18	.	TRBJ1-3	TGTGCCAGCTCACCGTCCATCTCTGGAAACACCATATATTTT	CASSPSISGNTIYF
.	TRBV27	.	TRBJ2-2	TGTGCCAGCAGTCAACAGGGTATCCCCACCGGGGAGCTGTTTTTT	CASSQQGIPTGELFF
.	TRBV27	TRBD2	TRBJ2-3	TGTGCCAGCAGTTTCGGAGCGGGGGGGCTCCCGGACAAAGATACGCAGTATTTT	CASSFGAGGLPDKDTQYF
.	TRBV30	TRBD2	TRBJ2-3	TGTGCCTGGAGTATAGCGGGGGGTCTCACAGATACGCAGTATTTT	CAWSIAGGLTDTQYF
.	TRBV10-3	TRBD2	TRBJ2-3	TGTGCCATCAGCAACCTAGCGGGGAGCACAGATACGCAGTATTTT	CAISNLAGSTDTQYF
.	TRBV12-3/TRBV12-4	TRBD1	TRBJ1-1	TGTGCCAGCAGTTCGACAGGGGTCACTGAAGCTTTCTTT	CASSSTGVTEAFF
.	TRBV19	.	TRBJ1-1	TGTGCCAGTAGTACCCGCGGCTATACAGGGTTGGGGAACACTGAAGCTTTCTTT	CASSTRGYTGLGNTEAFF
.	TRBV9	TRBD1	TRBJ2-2	TGTGCCAGCAGCGGGACAGGGGGTAACACCGGGGAGCTGTTTTTT	CASSGTGGNTGELFF
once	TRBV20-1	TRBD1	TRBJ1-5	TGCAGTGCTAGTGATCCGGGACAGGGTTATCAGCCCCAGCATTTT	CSASDPGQGYQPQHF
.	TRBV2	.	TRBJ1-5	TGTGCCAGCAGTGAGCTCCCAGGGATGGTCAATCAGCCCCAGCATTTT	CASSELPGMVNQPQHF
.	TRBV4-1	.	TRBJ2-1	TGCGCCAGCAGCCAGGACCTAGCCCCCGTCTCCTACAATGAGCAGTTCTTC	CASSQDLAPVSYNEQFF
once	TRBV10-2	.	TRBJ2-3	TGCGCCAGCACCCAGACAGATACGCAGTATTTT	CASTQTDTQYF
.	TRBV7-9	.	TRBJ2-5	TGTGCCAGCAGCTTAGTCTCTGCGTCGGGTAGGGAGACCCAGTACTTC	CASSLVSASGRETQYF
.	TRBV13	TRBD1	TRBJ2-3	TGTGCCAGCAGCCCCTACCGGGACAGATCGATCAGCACAGATACGCAGTATTTT	CASSPYRDRSISTDTQYF
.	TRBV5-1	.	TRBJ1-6	TGCGCCAGCCGACCTGGCGCGGGCTCACCCCTCCACTTT	CASRPGAGSPLHF
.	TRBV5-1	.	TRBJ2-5	TGCGCCAGCAGCTTGCAGGGAAAAGAGACCCAGTACTTC	CASSLQGKETQYF
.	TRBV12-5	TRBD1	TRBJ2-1	TGTGCTAGTGGTTTGGTAGACGGACAGGGGCGAAATGAGCAGTTCTTC	CASGLVDGQGRNEQFF
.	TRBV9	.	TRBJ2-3	TGTGCCAGCAGCGCAGGAGGGGGGGGAACAGATACGCAGTATTTT	CASSAGGGGTDTQYF
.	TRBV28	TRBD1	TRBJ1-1	TGTGCCAGCAGTCACCCACCCGGGACAGGGGAAGAAGCTTTCTTT	CASSHPPGTGEEAFF
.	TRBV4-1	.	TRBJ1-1	TGCGCCAGCAGCCTCGGACATATGAACACTGAAGCTTTCTTT	CASSLGHMNTEAFF
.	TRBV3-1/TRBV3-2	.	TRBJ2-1	TGTGCCAGCAGCCAAGATACCAGACTCTCCTACAATGAGCAGTTCTTC	CASSQDTRLSYNEQFF
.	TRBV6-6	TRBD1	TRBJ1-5	TGTGCCACGACCCAGGGGGCGAATCAGCCCCAGCATTTT	CATTQGANQPQHF